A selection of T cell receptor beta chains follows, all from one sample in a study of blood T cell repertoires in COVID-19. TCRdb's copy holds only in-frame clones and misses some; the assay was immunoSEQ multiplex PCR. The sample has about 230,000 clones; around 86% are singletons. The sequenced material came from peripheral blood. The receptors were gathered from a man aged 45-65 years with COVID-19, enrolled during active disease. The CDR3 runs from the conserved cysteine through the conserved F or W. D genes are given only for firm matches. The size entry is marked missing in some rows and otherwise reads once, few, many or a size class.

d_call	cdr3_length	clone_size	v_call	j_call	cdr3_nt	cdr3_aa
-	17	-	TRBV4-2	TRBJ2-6	TGTGCCAGCAGCCAAGTTCGGGTAGACGGTGGGGCCAACGTCCTGACTTTC	CASSQVRVDGGANVLTF
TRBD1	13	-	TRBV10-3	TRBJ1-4	TGTGCCATCAAGACAGGGGAGTCTGAAAAACTGTTTTTT	CAIKTGESEKLFF
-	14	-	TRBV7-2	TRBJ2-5	TGTGCCAGCAGCTTAGTTCTTAGTCAAGAGACCCAGTACTTC	CASSLVLSQETQYF
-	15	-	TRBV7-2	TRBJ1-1	TGTGCCAGCAGCTTAGATACAGGGAGGAACACTGAAGCTTTCTTT	CASSLDTGRNTEAFF
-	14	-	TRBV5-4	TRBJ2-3	TGTGCCAGCAGCTTGGGGAGGGGCACAGATACGCAGTATTTT	CASSLGRGTDTQYF
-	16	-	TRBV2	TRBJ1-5	TGTGCCAGCAGGGACGCCGGGACAATTGGCAATCAGCCCCAGCATTTT	CASRDAGTIGNQPQHF
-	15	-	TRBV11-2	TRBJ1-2	TGTGCCAGCAGCTTAACCAGGGATGCGGACTATGGCTACACCTTC	CASSLTRDADYGYTF
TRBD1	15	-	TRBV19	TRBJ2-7	TGTGCCAGTAGTTCTCCGGGACAGGGTATCTACGAGCAGTACTTC	CASSSPGQGIYEQYF
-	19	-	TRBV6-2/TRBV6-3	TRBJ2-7	TGTGCCAGCAGTTACTCGGGAGTTCGTACAGGACAGCCATCCTACGAGCAGTACTTC	CASSYSGVRTGQPSYEQYF
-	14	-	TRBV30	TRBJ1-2	TGTGCCTGGAGTGTAGGGGGTTTTGTCTATGGCTACACCTTC	CAWSVGGFVYGYTF
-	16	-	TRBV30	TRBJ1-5	TGTGCCTGGAGTGTACTTGAGGGTGGCGGCAATCAGCCCCAGCATTTT	CAWSVLEGGGNQPQHF
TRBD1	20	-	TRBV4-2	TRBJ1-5	TGTGCCAGCAGCCAAGATTTAGGGACAGGGGCTGGCGGGTTCGGTCAGCCCCAGCATTTT	CASSQDLGTGAGGFGQPQHF
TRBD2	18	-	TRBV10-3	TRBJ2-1	TGTGCCATCAGTGAGGTTATTCCCGGGACTAGCGGCTACAATGAGCAGTTCTTC	CAISEVIPGTSGYNEQFF
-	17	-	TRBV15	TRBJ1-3	TGTGCCACCAGCAGAGATCAGCCCGGGCCGGGAGGAAACACCATATATTTT	CATSRDQPGPGGNTIYF
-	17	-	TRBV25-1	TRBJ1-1	TGTGCCAGCAAAGGTGGGGTTTCGTCGGCCCGAGGGACTGAAGCTTTCTTT	CASKGGVSSARGTEAFF
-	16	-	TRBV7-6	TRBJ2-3	TGTGCCAGCAGTTTAGAGTGGGGAGGAGGGTCAGATACGCAGTATTTT	CASSLEWGGGSDTQYF
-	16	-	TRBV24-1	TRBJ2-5	TGTGCCACCAGTGATAAACTACTAGGCGGAGGAGAGACCCAGTACTTC	CATSDKLLGGGETQYF
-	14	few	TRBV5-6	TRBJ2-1	TGTGCCACACATAGGATTAATAGGGGGAATGAGCAGTTCTTC	CATHRINRGNEQFF
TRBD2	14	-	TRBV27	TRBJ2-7	TGTGCCAGCAGTTTACTAGCGGGATTGGGGGAGCAGTACTTC	CASSLLAGLGEQYF
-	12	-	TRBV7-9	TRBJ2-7	TGTGCCAGCAGCCACGATCAGGGCGAGCAGTACTTC	CASSHDQGEQYF
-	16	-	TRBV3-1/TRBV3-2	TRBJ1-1	TGTGCCAGCAGAACCAAAGCTCCGACAGTGAACACTGAAGCTTTCTTT	CASRTKAPTVNTEAFF
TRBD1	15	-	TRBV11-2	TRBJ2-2	TGTGCCAGCAGCTCCGGGACAGTGAACACCGAGGAGCTGTTTTTT	CASSSGTVNTEELFF
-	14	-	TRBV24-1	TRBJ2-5	TGTGCCACCAGTGACCAGGGTAATGTGGAGACCCAGTACTTC	CATSDQGNVETQYF
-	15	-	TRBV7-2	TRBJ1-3	TGTGCCAGCAGCTTACTCCGGTTCTCTGGAAACACCATATATTTT	CASSLLRFSGNTIYF
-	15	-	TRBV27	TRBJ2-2	TGTGCCAGCAGTTTACAGGGGCCTAACACCGGGGAGCTGTTTTTT	CASSLQGPNTGELFF
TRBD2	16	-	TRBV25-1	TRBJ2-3	TGTGCCACCGCCTCCGGACTAGCGTTTAGCACAGATACGCAGTATTTT	CATASGLAFSTDTQYF
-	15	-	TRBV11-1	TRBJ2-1	TGTGCCAGCAGCTTAGCAGCGTCTAGTTTAGATGAGCAGTTCTTC	CASSLAASSLDEQFF
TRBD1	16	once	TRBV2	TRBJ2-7	TGTGCCAGCAGACAAGCCCCGGGACAGGGTTCCTACGAGCAGTACTTC	CASRQAPGQGSYEQYF
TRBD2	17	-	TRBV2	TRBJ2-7	TGTGCCAGCAGCGGACTAGCGGGAGGATTAAGCTCCTACGAGCAGTACTTC	CASSGLAGGLSSYEQYF
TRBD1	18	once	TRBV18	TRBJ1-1	TGTGCCAGCTCACCCTTGCGACTCGGACAGGGGGTAACCTTTGAAGCTTTCTTT	CASSPLRLGQGVTFEAFF
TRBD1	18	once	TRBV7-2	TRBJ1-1	TGTGCCAGCAGTCGTTTTACACTAGGACAGGGGGCGCGTACTGAAGCTTTCTTT	CASSRFTLGQGARTEAFF
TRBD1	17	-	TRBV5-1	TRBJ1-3	TGCGCCAGCAGCCGGCAAGGGACAGGGGACTCTGGAAACACCATATATTTT	CASSRQGTGDSGNTIYF
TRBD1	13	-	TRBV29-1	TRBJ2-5	TGCAGCGTAGGACAGGCCGACCAAGAGACCCAGTACTTC	CSVGQADQETQYF
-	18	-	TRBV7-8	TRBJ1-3	TGTGCCAGCAGCTTAGCGGCCCCGGGAAGTCCGAAAGGAAACACCATATATTTT	CASSLAAPGSPKGNTIYF
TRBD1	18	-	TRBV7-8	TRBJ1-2	TGTGCCAGCAGCTTAGCGAGCCCCGGGACAGGGGGAACCTATGGCTACACCTTC	CASSLASPGTGGTYGYTF
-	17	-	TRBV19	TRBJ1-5	TGTGCCAGTAGTATTTTGCCTGTAGCCTATAGCAATCAGCCCCAGCATTTT	CASSILPVAYSNQPQHF
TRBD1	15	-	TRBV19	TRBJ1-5	TGTGCCAGTAGTACGATCCGACAGGGGAATCAGCCCCAGCATTTT	CASSTIRQGNQPQHF
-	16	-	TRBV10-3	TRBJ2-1	TGTGCCATCGCCAAGGGGGGGGAGTGGGCCTACAATGAGCAGTTCTTC	CAIAKGGEWAYNEQFF
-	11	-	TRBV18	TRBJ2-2	TGTGCCAGCTCTCCGACCGGGGAGCTGTTTTTT	CASSPTGELFF